These 23 T cell receptor beta chains were all obtained from the same sample, sequenced in a study of T cells after yellow fever vaccination. MiXCR, applied by TCRdb to the 5' RACE reads, yields one record per CDR3 protein. In the table there are some 670,000 distinct CDR3 sequences, more than 9% of which are singletons. The sample was PBMCs, taken on the day of the yellow fever booster vaccination. These receptors were obtained from a man aged 30 to 45 who received the YFV17D yellow fever vaccine.

This clonotype has only a few counts. This chain connects TRBV12-3 or TRBV12-4 to TRBJ2-3; a weak D match, TRBD2 (6 bases). The CDR3 totals 15 residues. Trimming cost V 6 bases and J 2 bases, with 15 bases left between them. This CDR3 is CASSPGLRFTDTQYF. In DNA form, the CDR3 reads TGTGCCAGCAGCCCGGGACTCCGATTCACAGATACGCAGTATTTT.

The chain carries TRBV27 and TRBJ1-5; weak D call: TRBD1 (5 bases). The germline CDR1 and CDR2 sequences are MNHEY and SMNVEV (reference sequence). CDR3 length: 14 residues. Trimming took off 4 bases at V and 6 bases at J, with 13 bases between the two ends. The CDR3 is CASSSWAGRQPQHF. The CDR3 DNA is TGTGCCAGCAGTTCGTGGGCAGGGCGTCAGCCCCAGCATTTT.

This clonotype was detected a few times. V gene TRBV11-1 combines with J gene TRBJ2-7, with D possibly being TRBD1 (6 bases). CDR3 length: 13 residues. Trimming removed 5 bases at V and 2 bases at J, with 10 bases between. CDR1 is SGHAT and CDR2 is FQDESV in the germline V gene (reference sequence). CDR3 nucleotides: TGTGCCAGCAGCGGTAGGGGGACCTACGAGCAGTACTTC. Translation: CASSGRGTYEQYF.

The rearrangement links TRBV7-2 to TRBJ2-1; D is undetermined. V lost 6 bases and J 1 base, leaving 7 bases between the germline ends. The germline V gene encodes CDR1 SGHTA and CDR2 FQGNSA. The CDR3 totals 13 residues. The CDR3 is CASRPLSYNEQFF. The CDR3 region has the DNA TGTGCCAGCAGGCCTCTGTCCTACAATGAGCAGTTCTTC. Full variable domain (missing parts from reference TRBV7-2 and TRBJ2-1): GAGVSQSPSNKVTEKGKDVELRCDPISGHTALYWYRQSLGQGLEFLIYFQGNSAPDKSGLPSDRFSAERTGGSVSTLTIQRTQQEDSAVYLCASRPLSYNEQFFGPGTRLTVL.

This clonotype was seen only a few times. The chain links TRBV12-3 or TRBV12-4 to TRBJ2-6; 7 nucleotides agree with TRBD1. This CDR3 is built from 15 residues. The trim removed 8 bases at V and 2 bases at J, leaving 6 bases unmatched. The DNA for the CDR3 is TGTGCCAGCGACTTAACAGGGGCTGGGGCCAACGTCCTGACTTTC. Its translation: CASDLTGAGANVLTF.

In its sample, this clonotype was seen a few times. This CDR3 is CSAREQADTQYF. CDR3 sequence (DNA): TGCAGTGCTAGAGAACAGGCGGATACGCAGTATTTT. The chain couples TRBV20-1 to TRBJ2-3; TRBD1 is a possible D gene (5 bases). This CDR3 contains 12 residues. Trimming took 0 bases from V and 6 from J, leaving 7 bases between them. Germline CDR1 and CDR2: DFQATT and SNEGSKA (reference sequence).

This chain uses TRBV28 with TRBJ1-1; tentatively, D is TRBD1 (5 bases). Germline V gene sequence: CDR1 MDHEN, CDR2 SYDVKM. Trimming removed 8 bases from V and 4 bases from J, with 17 bases in between. The CDR3 length is 14 residues. CDR3 nucleotide sequence: TGTGCCAGCTTCCCCGGGTTGGGGGGCACTGAAGCTTTCTTT. Its translation: CASFPGLGGTEAFF. The full variable domain, rest sourced from reference TRBV28 and TRBJ1-1, is DVKVTQSSRYLVKRTGEKVFLECVQDMDHENMFWYRQDPGLGLRLIYFSYDVKMKEKGDIPEGYSVSREKKERFSLILESASTNQTSMYLCASFPGLGGTEAFFGQGTRLTVV.

CDR3 DNA sequence: TGTGCCAGCCGGGGGACTAGCGGGAGAGATAGTGAGCAGTTCTTC. Translated, it gives CASRGTSGRDSEQFF. The chain recombines TRBV19 with TRBJ2-1; 14 bases are shared with TRBD2. Germline V lookup: CDR1 LNHDA, CDR2 SQIVND (reference sequence). The CDR3 length is 15 residues. The J segment lost 9 bases and the V segment lost 9 bases, leaving 10 bases of the junction unmatched.

This chain connects TRBV12-3 or TRBV12-4 to TRBJ1-5, with unresolved D. CDR3 length: 16 residues. Between the trimmed V and J ends, which lost 5 bases and 0 bases, there was a span of 14 bases. CDR3 residues: CASSPLGEDSNQPQHF. Written as DNA, the CDR3 is TGTGCCAGCAGTCCCCTGGGCGAGGATAGCAATCAGCCCCAGCATTTT.

This clonotype was observed a handful of times. The junction shows a germline mismatch at one end, possibly a read error. This chain joins TRBV19 and TRBJ1-2; the D gene is possibly TRBD1 (5 bases). CDR1 LNHDA and CDR2 SQIVND come from the germline V gene (reference sequence). The CDR3 runs to 13 residues. CDR3 sequence reads: CASSKGTSGSTVF. In DNA, the CDR3 is TGTGCCAGTAGTAAAGGGACGTCGGGATCGACGGTCTTC.

Here the CDR3 DNA reads TGCAGCGCGGGGGAGCGGGGCACTGAAGCTTTCTTT. Its translation is CSAGERGTEAFF. The chain links TRBV29-1 to TRBJ1-1, with a possible D match to TRBD1 (5 bases). V was clipped by 7 bases and J by 4 bases, with 13 bases between them. The germline CDR1 and CDR2 sequences are SQVTM and ANQGSEA. This CDR3 contains 12 residues. Filled out from reference TRBV29-1 and TRBJ1-1, the complete variable domain reads SAVISQKPSRDICQRGTSLTIQCQVDSQVTMMFWYRQQPGQSLTLIATANQGSEATYESGFVIDKFPISRPNLTFSTLTVSNMSPEDSSIYLCSAGERGTEAFFGQGTRLTVV.

This clonotype has only a few counts. This chain uses TRBV15 with TRBJ2-1; TRBD2 matches 7 bases. Germline values: CDR1 LNHNV, CDR2 YYDKDF (reference sequence). V lost 3 bases to trimming and J lost 4 bases; unmatched junction nucleotides: 21. This CDR3 contains 20 residues. The CDR3 coding sequence is TGTGCCACCAGCAGGTTACGGGGGGAAACCAGGAGGACCAATTACAATGAGCAGTTCTTC. This translates into CATSRLRGETRRTNYNEQFF. The variable domain in full, with the rest retrieved from reference TRBV15 and TRBJ2-1, is DAMVIQNPRYQVTQFGKPVTLSCSQTLNHNVMYWYQQKSSQAPKLLFHYYDKDFNNEADTPDNFQSRRPNTSFCFLDIRSPGLGDTAMYLCATSRLRGETRRTNYNEQFFGPGTRLTVL.

V is TRBV6-1 and J is TRBJ1-3; D gene ambiguous. Germline V gene lookup returns CDR1 MNHNS and CDR2 SASEGT. Trimming stripped 5 bases from V and 4 bases from J, with 15 bases between. This CDR3 comprises 15 residues. The CDR3 protein is CASSREKSSGNTIYF. Here the CDR3 DNA reads TGTGCCAGCAGTCGGGAGAAGTCTTCAGGAAACACCATATATTTT.

CDR3 sequence (DNA): TGCAGTGCTAGTCCGACTAGCGGGAGCCACGAGCAGTACTTC. Protein sequence: CSASPTSGSHEQYF. The rearrangement uses TRBV20-1 and TRBJ2-7; TRBD2 matches 12 bases. The V gene end was trimmed by 3 bases and the J gene end by 5 bases; junction bases not matched to a gene: 5. CDR1 is DFQATT and CDR2 is SNEGSKA in the germline V gene (reference sequence). The CDR3 loop spans 14 amino acids.

This clonotype was counted only a few times. This chain connects TRBV5-1 to TRBJ2-5, with D perhaps assigned TRBD1 or TRBD2 (6 bases each). V shed 2 bases and J shed 1 base, with 9 bases lying between them. Per the germline V gene, CDR1 is SGHRS and CDR2 is YFSETQ. This CDR3 has 14 amino acids. The CDR3: CASSFSGAQETQYF. CDR3 in DNA: TGCGCCAGCAGCTTTTCGGGGGCCCAAGAGACCCAGTACTTC. Combining the CDR3 with reference TRBV5-1 and TRBJ2-5 gives the whole variable domain KAGVTQTPRYLIKTRGQQVTLSCSPISGHRSVSWYQQTPGQGLQFLFEYFSETQRNKGNFPGRFSGRQFSNSRSEMNVSTLELGDSALYLCASSFSGAQETQYFGPGTRLLVL.

This clonotype was counted a few times. The chain uses TRBV29-1 and TRBJ2-5, with D perhaps assigned TRBD1 or TRBD2 (6 bases each). Germline assignment: CDR1 SQVTM and CDR2 ANQGSEA. The CDR3 has 14 amino acids. V dropped 1 base and J dropped 5 bases, with 14 bases sitting between them. The CDR3 reads CSVEAPGAWETQYF. CDR3 coding DNA: TGCAGCGTTGAAGCGCCGGGGGCCTGGGAGACCCAGTACTTC.

This clonotype was seen many times. The gene calls are TRBV6-1 and TRBJ2-4; a weak D match, TRBD1 (5 bases). V lost 6 bases, J lost 1 base, and 16 bases lay in between. CDR3 length: 16 amino acids. CDR1 MNHNS and CDR2 SASEGT come from the germline V gene. The CDR3 nucleotides are TGTGCCAGCAGAGGGGCAAGTACGCAGGCCAAAAACATTCAGTACTTC. Its translation: CASRGASTQAKNIQYF.

Only a few counts were recorded for this clonotype. CDR3 bases: TGTGCCAGCAGCCGAGGAGGGGTCACGGAAAAACTGTTTTTT. Translating gives CASSRGGVTEKLFF. The V call is TRBV16, the J call TRBJ1-4; TRBD1 is a possible D gene (5 bases). The V and J ends lost 4 bases and 8 bases respectively, with 14 bases between them. The CDR3 runs to 14 residues. The germline V gene encodes CDR1 KGHSY and CDR2 FQNENV.

This clonotype was recorded at least ten times. The CDR3 spells CASSLVSGGNQPQHF. The CDR3 bases are TGTGCCAGCAGCCTCGTTTCGGGTGGCAATCAGCCCCAGCATTTT. The chain uses TRBV12-3 or TRBV12-4 and TRBJ1-5, with D uncertain. The length of the CDR3 is 15 residues. Trimming shortened V by 6 bases and J by 2 bases, and 14 bases separated the two germline ends.

This sequence joins TRBV4-2 and TRBJ2-7; TRBD2 agrees at 12 bases. The V and J ends lost 6 bases and 5 bases, in that order; junction bases with no gene match: 5. Germline CDR1 and CDR2: LGHNA and YNFKEQ. This CDR3 comprises 14 residues. The CDR3 nucleotides are TGTGCCAGCAGTTACAGACTAGCGGGAGACGAGCAGTACTTC. It is translated as CASSYRLAGDEQYF.

This clonotype was counted between two and nine times. The chain carries TRBV6-1 and TRBJ2-3; D not certain. CDR3 length: 13 amino acids. V was pared by 7 bases and J by 1 base, with 9 bases between. Germline V gene data show CDR1 as MNHNS and CDR2 as SASEGT. CDR3 bases: TGTGCCAGCACCTCACTGGGCACAGATACGCAGTATTTT. Its translation: CASTSLGTDTQYF.

This clonotype appeared a few times. This chain uses TRBV20-1 with TRBJ2-6, with no clear D. Trimming left V 1 base short and J 0 bases short, with 7 bases between. This CDR3 is 15 amino acids long. Germline lookup yields CDR1 DFQATT and CDR2 SNEGSKA (reference sequence). CDR3: CSARVESSGANVLTF. In DNA, the CDR3 is TGCAGTGCTAGAGTGGAGAGCTCTGGGGCCAACGTCCTGACTTTC.

The rearrangement links TRBV5-1 to TRBJ2-5, with 8 bases aligning to TRBD1. The CDR3 has 14 amino acids. Unmatched junction bases numbered 13, after V lost 10 bases and J lost 5 bases. Germline loops: CDR1 SGHRS, CDR2 YFSETQ. The CDR3 DNA reads TGCGCCGGAGCCGGGACAGGAAAGTCGGAGACCCAGTACTTC. This gives the protein CAGAGTGKSETQYF.